This record covers a single TCR beta chain. The clone's antigen remains unknown. Base qualities are not recorded, but no much larger clone differs from it by a single base. These data belong to a study of control samples from healthy donors and cancer patients (TCRdb year 2020). Library generation was performed with the immunoSEQ multiplex PCR assay. TCRdb took over this immuneACCESS table, retaining in-frame rearrangements with V and J assigned. Such tables are incomplete; in checked studies, under half of the missing clones stem from an unresolved V gene, and the remainder is unexplained. A total of about 140,000 clones appear in this sample, around 94% of them only once. Roughly 13% of the sample comes from the top ten. The germline V gene specifies MNHEY as CDR1 and SVGAGI as CDR2. The CDR3 runs 13 residues from the cysteine to the phenylalanine. Only CDR3 DNA is held: 39 bases, read in frame from base 1. A distance of 7 bases separates the germline ends of V and J, which lose 4 bases and 1 base respectively.

Material: blood. This clonotype was sampled from a man in his forties in good health. In this chain, TRBV6-5 is recombined with TRBJ1-1; too little of a D gene remains to name it. The CDR3 is CASSSLGNTEAFF. The DNA is as follows: TGTGCCAGCAGTTCTCTGGGGAACACTGAAGCTTTCTTT.